These 22 T cell receptor beta chains share one sample of origin, sequenced in a study of PD-1 blockade in classical Hodgkin lymphoma. After autologous stem cell transplantation all patients relapsed, and prior brentuximab vedotin exposure differed between cohorts. Generated by immunoSEQ multiplex PCR, the TCRdb table keeps only in-frame clones and is missing some. Of around 41,000 clones in the sample, 65% to 85% were seen once. Sequenced here: peripheral blood mononuclear cells (PBMCs), sampled before the second cycle of nivolumab. Receptor source: a human donor with classical Hodgkin lymphoma.

Comment on this clone: This same CDR3 is encoded by further DNA sequences in the sample. The chain uses TRBV7-8 and TRBJ2-7; D unresolved. The CDR3 contains 16 residues. The V gene lost 5 bases and the J gene lost 3 bases, with 20 bases spanning the gap. Looked up from germline, CDR1 is SGHVS and CDR2 is FQNEAQ. The CDR3 DNA is TGTGCCAGCAGCCGACCCGACGGGCAGGCCCACTACGAGCAGTACTTC. It codes for CASSRPDGQAHYEQYF.

In this sample, this clone turned up once. The chain recombines TRBV19 with TRBJ1-1; D unresolved. CDR1 LNHDA and CDR2 SQIVND come from the germline V gene (reference sequence). V was pared by 2 bases and J by 8 bases, with 18 bases between. The CDR3 covers 15 residues. CDR3 DNA sequence: TGTGCCAGTAGTATAAGGCCCGTACGGACCGCGGAAGCTTTCTTT. Translating it yields CASSIRPVRTAEAFF.

This clone came up once. This chain connects TRBV4-1 to TRBJ1-2; a weak D match, TRBD1 (5 bases). CDR1 is MGHRA and CDR2 is YSYEKL in the germline V gene. The CDR3 totals 14 residues. Trimming removed 0 bases at V and 8 bases at J, with 13 bases between. CDR3 nucleotides: TGCGCCAGCAGCCAAGAGGACACCCTCTGGGGCTACACCTTC. Encoded protein: CASSQEDTLWGYTF.

The rearrangement uses TRBV27 and TRBJ1-5; D is ambiguous. The CDR3 spans 12 residues. The V and J ends lost 3 bases and 6 bases respectively, with 6 bases between them. The germline V gene encodes CDR1 MNHEY and CDR2 SMNVEV (reference sequence). The CDR3 DNA reads as TGTGCCAGCAGTTTTCCGAGTCAGCCCCAGCATTTT. Encoded protein: CASSFPSQPQHF.

The genes are TRBV9 and TRBJ1-2, with 9 bases matching TRBD1. Germline V lookup: CDR1 SGDLS, CDR2 YYNGEE. The CDR3 totals 15 residues. The J segment lost 1 base and the V segment lost 4 bases, leaving 5 bases of the junction unmatched. This CDR3 is CASSPRQGVNYGYTF. The CDR3 DNA is TGTGCCAGCAGCCCTCGACAGGGGGTTAACTATGGCTACACCTTC.

This clone was picked up a small number of times. The chain couples TRBV5-1 to TRBJ1-2; 11 nucleotides match TRBD1. Looked up from germline, CDR1 is SGHRS and CDR2 is YFSETQ. After removal of 0 bases from V and 1 base from J, the junction contained 8 bases not matched to a gene. CDR3 length: 18 residues. DNA for the CDR3: TGCGCCAGCAGCTTGGTGACGGACAGGGGGCAAAGTAACTATGGCTACACCTTC. This sequence encodes CASSLVTDRGQSNYGYTF.

DNA of the CDR3: TGTGCCAGCAGTTTAAAGGGAGCGGGAAGGGGCCTGGGTAATGAGCAGTTCTTC. Its translation is CASSLKGAGRGLGNEQFF. The chain joins TRBV27 to TRBJ2-1, with TRBD2 identical over 7 bases. The CDR3 has 18 amino acids. Germline assignment: CDR1 MNHEY and CDR2 SMNVEV (reference sequence). V gave up 2 bases and J gave up 7 bases; unmatched junction bases: 17.

This chain uses TRBV27 with TRBJ2-3; D is perhaps TRBD2 (5 bases). Trimming took 5 bases from V and 2 from J, leaving 17 bases between them. In germline, CDR1 is MNHEY, CDR2 SMNVEV (reference sequence). This CDR3 region has 16 residues. As DNA, the CDR3 is TGTGCCAGCAGTGTCGCACAAGGAGACTACACAGATACGCAGTATTTT. This gives the protein CASSVAQGDYTDTQYF.

This clone was observed a handful of times. The V gene is TRBV9, the J gene TRBJ1-1, with 7 bases identical to TRBD1. J gave up 7 bases and V 3 bases, and 6 bases lay outside the gene matches. CDR1 is SGDLS, CDR2 YYNGEE, per germline. The CDR3 is 13 amino acids. The CDR3 DNA reads TGTGCCAGCAGCGCGCCAGGGGGGCGTGAAGCTTTCTTT. This translates into CASSAPGGREAFF.

The rearrangement links TRBV11-2 to TRBJ1-6, with D possibly matching TRBD1 (6 bases). V lost 4 bases to trimming and J lost 7 bases, with 14 bases between them. CDR3 length: 15 amino acids. CDR1 is SGHAT, CDR2 FQNNGV, per germline. CDR3 amino acids: CASSSQGRGNSPLHF. CDR3 in DNA: TGTGCCAGCAGCTCCCAAGGTAGGGGGAATTCACCCCTCCACTTT. The full variable domain, completed using reference TRBV11-2 and TRBJ1-6, is EAGVAQSPRYKIIEKRQSVAFWCNPISGHATLYWYQQILGQGPKLLIQFQNNGVVDDSQLPKDRFSAERLKGVDSTLKIQPAKLEDSAVYLCASSSQGRGNSPLHFGNGTRLTVT.

The chain couples TRBV6-6 to TRBJ2-1, with 9 bases matching TRBD1. The germline V gene has CDR1 MNHNY and CDR2 SVGAGI (reference sequence). This CDR3 region has 14 residues. V trimming: 2 bases; J trimming: 7 bases; junction bases outside the gene matches: 3. The CDR3 loop reads CASSYGTGWNEQFF. For the CDR3, the DNA is TGTGCCAGCAGTTACGGGACAGGGTGGAATGAGCAGTTCTTC.

V gene TRBV28 combines with J gene TRBJ1-2, with D possibly matching TRBD1 (5 bases). The CDR3 contains 13 residues. Trimming took 2 bases from V and 6 from J, leaving 10 bases between them. Looked up from germline, CDR1 is MDHEN and CDR2 is SYDVKM. The CDR3 loop reads CASSLRGSNGYTF. In DNA form, the CDR3 reads TGTGCCAGCAGTTTACGGGGCTCTAATGGCTACACCTTC.

The genes are TRBV5-5 and TRBJ1-1; D is perhaps TRBD1 (5 bases). The length of the CDR3 is 17 residues. Trimming took 1 base from V and 0 from J, leaving 16 bases between them. Germline lookup yields CDR1 SGHKS and CDR2 YYEKEE (reference sequence). The CDR3 DNA reads as TGTGCCAGCAGCTTGAGATGGGGGAACAACATGAACACTGAAGCTTTCTTT. The encoded protein is CASSLRWGNNMNTEAFF.

V is TRBV9 and J is TRBJ1-2; D may be TRBD1 (6 bases). The germline gives CDR1 SGDLS, CDR2 YYNGEE. This CDR3 has 13 amino acids. V shed 5 bases and J shed 5 bases, with 13 bases lying between them. CDR3 sequence (DNA): TGTGCCAGCAGACACAGGGAAGGATATGGCTACACCTTC. It codes for CASRHREGYGYTF.

The genes are TRBV25-1 and TRBJ1-2, with TRBD1 as a possible D gene (6 bases). Germline V gene lookup returns CDR1 MGHDK and CDR2 SYGVNS. Trimming cost V 1 base and J 5 bases, with 11 bases left between them. The CDR3 extends over 14 amino acids. CDR3 region: CASSESGTYYGYTF. CDR3 coding DNA: TGTGCCAGCAGTGAATCGGGGACATATTATGGCTACACCTTC.

A single count supports this clone. V is TRBV7-9 and J is TRBJ2-7; 9 bases fit TRBD2. The J segment lost 3 bases and the V segment lost 5 bases, leaving 8 bases of the junction unmatched. Germline V gene lookup returns CDR1 SEHNR and CDR2 FQNEAQ (reference sequence). This CDR3 is built from 15 residues. The CDR3 here is CASSPNGTSIYEQYF. As DNA, the CDR3 is TGTGCCAGCAGCCCCAACGGGACTAGCATCTACGAGCAGTACTTC.

This clone has a handful of counts. The chain employs TRBV28 and TRBJ1-1; no clear D gene. With 2 bases removed from V and 6 bases from J, the gap between germline ends came to 4 bases. Germline CDR1 and CDR2: MDHEN and SYDVKM. The length of the CDR3 is 11 residues. The CDR3 here is CASSLRAEAFF. CDR3 DNA: TGTGCCAGCAGTTTAAGGGCTGAAGCTTTCTTT.

The chain combines TRBV28 with TRBJ1-2; TRBD1 might be the D (5 bases). CDR1 and CDR2 from the germline V gene are MDHEN and SYDVKM. The CDR3 totals 14 residues. V lost 5 bases and J 1 base, leaving 11 bases between the germline ends. The CDR3: CASSPAGGNYGYTF. The CDR3, as DNA: TGTGCCAGCAGTCCCGCTGGGGGTAACTATGGCTACACCTTC.

This clone is judged medium-sized. The genes are TRBV7-9 and TRBJ2-7, with no clear D. Germline-derived CDR1 and CDR2 are SEHNR and FQNEAQ (reference sequence). The V end lost 11 bases, the J end lost 2 bases, and 10 bases lay between the germline ends. This CDR3 comprises 11 residues. The chain's CDR3 is CASQNAYEQYF. CDR3 sequence (DNA): TGTGCCTCCCAGAATGCCTACGAGCAGTACTTC.

This clone was seen a few times. This sequence joins TRBV30 and TRBJ1-1; the D is unclear. Germline CDR1 GTSNPN, CDR2 SVGIG (reference sequence). Trimming removed 2 bases at V and 6 bases at J, with 10 bases between. CDR3 size: 12 residues. The DNA of the CDR3 is TGTGCCTGGAGTCCCTCCGCGGCTGAAGCTTTCTTT. Translated: CAWSPSAAEAFF.

The gene calls are TRBV29-1 and TRBJ1-2; D might be TRBD1 (6 bases). The V end lost 3 bases, the J end lost 4 bases, and 9 bases lay between the germline ends. Germline V gene sequence: CDR1 SQVTM, CDR2 ANQGSEA. The CDR3 is made up of 12 amino acids. The CDR3 nucleotides read TGCAGCGTTGATACAGGGCCCTATGGCTACACCTTC. Translated: CSVDTGPYGYTF.

CDR3: CASSQDLIGTEQYF. The CDR3 DNA is TGTGCCAGCAGCCAAGATCTGATAGGGACCGAGCAGTACTTC. J is TRBJ2-7 and V is TRBV14, with D perhaps TRBD1 or TRBD2 (5 bases each). This CDR3 spans 14 amino acids. V lost 0 bases and J 6 bases, leaving 12 bases between the germline ends. Per the germline V gene, CDR1 is SGHDN and CDR2 is FVKESK.